The clone carrying this T cell receptor beta chain was detected only a few times. Each CDR3 protein is one row after TCRdb ran MiXCR on the RT-PCR reads. The sample records approximately 680,000 distinct CDR3 sequences, around 16% being singletons. The data were obtained in a study of response to subunit inactivated influenza vaccine. The V end lost 0 bases, the J end lost 9 bases, and 7 bases lay between the germline ends. Germline V gene sequence: CDR1 SGHRS, CDR2 YFSETQ. The CDR3 has 12 amino acids. This receptor was obtained from a man aged 45-65 years who received an inactivated influenza vaccine. The material sequenced was PBMCs from blood, taken approximately 12 days after vaccination. This chain links TRBV5-1 with TRBJ2-1, with no clear D. The DNA of the CDR3 is TGCGCCAGCAGCTTGGAACTCGGTGAGCAGTTCTTC. Amino acid sequence: CASSLELGEQFF. The full variable domain, in which reference TRBV5-1 and TRBJ2-1 provide the parts outside the CDR3, is KAGVTQTPRYLIKTRGQQVTLSCSPISGHRSVSWYQQTPGQGLQFLFEYFSETQRNKGNFPGRFSGRQFSNSRSEMNVSTLELGDSALYLCASSLELGEQFFGPGTRLTVL.